The next 29 T cell receptor beta chains were all read from a single sample in a study of blood T cell repertoires in COVID-19. Here immunoSEQ multiplex PCR was the method, and the copy in TCRdb shows in-frame clones only, minus some. The table includes approximately 45,000 clones, around four fifths detected once. The sample comprised peripheral blood. These receptors all come from an elderly woman with acute or convalescent COVID-19.

This chain connects TRBV29-1 to TRBJ1-3; 10 nucleotides agree with TRBD1. The CDR3 consists of 15 residues. Trimming removed 5 bases from V and 4 bases from J; junction bases left unmatched: 8. The germline V gene encodes CDR1 SQVTM and CDR2 ANQGSEA. CDR3 in amino acids: CSVLDRGLGGNTIYF. The CDR3 region has the DNA TGCAGCGTTCTCGACAGGGGGCTAGGCGGAAACACCATATATTTT.

CDR3: CASTREGGTYGYTF. The CDR3 bases are TGTGCCAGCACCCGGGAGGGGGGGACCTATGGCTACACCTTC. The genes are TRBV2 and TRBJ1-2, with D maybe TRBD1 (6 bases). Trimming removed 7 bases at V and 4 bases at J, with 16 bases between. Germline CDR1 and CDR2: SNHLY and FYNNEI. The CDR3 contains 14 residues. The variable domain in full, completed from reference TRBV2 and TRBJ1-2, reads EPEVTQTPSHQVTQMGQEVILRCVPISNHLYFYWYRQILGQKVEFLVSFYNNEISEKSEIFDDQFSVERPDGSNFTLKIRSTKLEDSAMYFCASTREGGTYGYTFGSGTRLTVV.

The gene calls are TRBV10-2 and TRBJ1-2, with a possible D match to TRBD1 (6 bases). The CDR3 length is 14 residues. The V end was cut by 0 bases, the J end by 8 bases, with 13 bases between. The V gene's germline CDR1 is WSHSY and CDR2 SAAADI. The CDR3 nucleotides read TGCGCCAGCAGTGAGTCTCAGGGGCAGCGCGGCTACACCTTC. Protein product: CASSESQGQRGYTF.

The V gene is TRBV5-1, the J gene TRBJ2-5; TRBD1 aligns across 9 bases. The V gene end was trimmed by 4 bases and the J gene end by 5 bases; junction bases not matched to a gene: 6. Germline V gene data show CDR1 as SGHRS and CDR2 as YFSETQ. CDR3 length equals 14 residues. CDR3 nucleotides: TGCGCCAGCAGCCCCCGGGACAGGGCGGAGACCCAGTACTTC. This encodes CASSPRDRAETQYF.

The chain uses TRBV6-5 and TRBJ2-1; 15 bases agree with TRBD2. Germline V CDR1 and CDR2: MNHEY, SVGAGI. V lost 4 bases to trimming and J lost 9 bases; unmatched junction nucleotides: 4. This CDR3 comprises 15 residues. The CDR3 sequence is CASSWTSGGEGEQFF. The CDR3 DNA reads as TGTGCCAGCAGTTGGACTAGCGGGGGGGAAGGTGAGCAGTTCTTC.

J is TRBJ2-3 and V is TRBV5-1; weak D call: TRBD1 (6 bases). Germline values: CDR1 SGHRS, CDR2 YFSETQ. V was trimmed by 5 bases and J by 6 bases, leaving 16 bases between them. The CDR3 is 14 residues long. This chain's CDR3 is CASRASQGTDTQYF. The DNA for the CDR3 is TGCGCCAGCAGAGCCTCACAGGGTACGGATACGCAGTATTTT. Looking up the rest from reference TRBV5-1 and TRBJ2-3 gives the full variable domain: KAGVTQTPRYLIKTRGQQVTLSCSPISGHRSVSWYQQTPGQGLQFLFEYFSETQRNKGNFPGRFSGRQFSNSRSEMNVSTLELGDSALYLCASRASQGTDTQYFGPGTRLTVL.

The chain employs TRBV28 and TRBJ1-1; 9 nucleotides align to TRBD1. The CDR3 consists of 17 residues. The germline gives CDR1 MDHEN, CDR2 SYDVKM. The J segment lost 5 bases and the V segment lost 2 bases, leaving 12 bases of the junction unmatched. CDR3 in amino acids: CASSLGGTGTGKTEAFF. The CDR3 nucleotides read TGTGCCAGCAGTTTAGGGGGTACCGGGACAGGGAAAACTGAAGCTTTCTTT.

The rearrangement uses TRBV7-9 and TRBJ2-7; 7 bases line up with TRBD2. J was trimmed by 4 bases and V by 5 bases; bases with no gene match: 5. This CDR3 contains 13 residues. CDR1 and CDR2 from the germline V gene are SEHNR and FQNEAQ (reference sequence). The CDR3 DNA follows: TGTGCCAGCAGCCCGACTAGCAGATACGAGCAGTACTTC. This gives the protein CASSPTSRYEQYF.

This chain links TRBV9 with TRBJ2-1; 8 positions agree with TRBD2. Germline V lookup: CDR1 SGDLS, CDR2 YYNGEE. J was trimmed by 7 bases and V by 4 bases; bases with no gene match: 7. This CDR3 contains 14 residues. The CDR3 DNA follows: TGTGCCAGCAGCCCAGGACTAGCCCGAAATGAGCAGTTCTTC. It yields the protein CASSPGLARNEQFF.

J is TRBJ2-2 and V is TRBV3-1 (or the pseudogene TRBV3-2), with a possible D match to TRBD2 (5 bases). Trimming cost V 3 bases and J 6 bases, with 5 bases left between them. Germline V gene sequence: CDR1 LGHDT, CDR2 YNNKEL (reference sequence). The CDR3 is 12 residues long. CDR3 in amino acids: CASSHGAGELFF. In DNA form, the CDR3 reads TGTGCCAGCAGCCACGGGGCCGGGGAGCTGTTTTTT.

V and J are TRBV6-1 and TRBJ2-5; 8 nucleotides match TRBD1. Germline loops: CDR1 MNHNS, CDR2 SASEGT. The junction had 7 bases not matched to a gene; V was cut back by 2 bases and J by 5 bases. The CDR3 loop spans 15 amino acids. In nucleotides, the CDR3 is TGTGCCAGCAGTGAATTCGGACAGGGAGTGGAGACCCAGTACTTC. This encodes CASSEFGQGVETQYF.

V usage is TRBV19 and J usage is TRBJ1-1; weak D call: TRBD1 (5 bases). The CDR3 has 14 amino acids. Trimming pared 3 bases from V and 4 bases from J, leaving 12 bases between. CDR1 and CDR2 (germline): LNHDA, SQIVND (reference sequence). The CDR3 spells CASSILGQGTEAFF. The DNA for the CDR3 is TGTGCCAGTAGTATTTTGGGGCAGGGCACTGAAGCTTTCTTT.

This chain links TRBV19 with TRBJ1-4; no firm D call. This CDR3 contains 15 residues. V lost 3 bases to trimming and J lost 3 bases, with 11 bases between them. From germline, CDR1 is LNHDA and CDR2 SQIVND (reference sequence). This CDR3 is CASSITRVPNEKLFF. The CDR3 DNA reads TGTGCCAGTAGTATTACCCGGGTACCTAATGAAAAACTGTTTTTT. The full variable domain, with the rest looked up from reference TRBV19 and TRBJ1-4, is DGGITQSPKYLFRKEGQNVTLSCEQNLNHDAMYWYRQDPGQGLRLIYYSQIVNDFQKGDIAEGYSVSREKKESFPLTVTSAQKNPTAFYLCASSITRVPNEKLFFGSGTQLSVL.

The gene calls are TRBV10-3 and TRBJ2-7, with D maybe TRBD2 (6 bases). CDR1 is ENHRY, CDR2 SYGVKD, per germline. CDR3 size: 12 residues. The V gene lost 6 bases and the J gene lost 3 bases, with 9 bases spanning the gap. The CDR3 coding sequence is TGTGCCATCAGGGAGGAGGGCTACGAGCAGTACTTC. It translates to CAIREEGYEQYF.

This sequence joins TRBV7-2 and TRBJ1-4, with D uncertain. Germline V lookup: CDR1 SGHTA, CDR2 FQGNSA. V lost 9 bases and J 4 bases, leaving 15 bases between the germline ends. The CDR3 is 14 residues long. The CDR3 sequence: CASSESPNNEKLFF. In nucleotides, the CDR3 is TGTGCCAGTAGTGAGAGTCCTAATAATGAAAAACTGTTTTTT.

This chain connects TRBV2 to TRBJ1-5, with TRBD1 matching 8 bases. The CDR3 loop spans 16 amino acids. Trimming cost V 4 bases and J 4 bases; bases outside gene matches: 9. Germline CDR1 and CDR2: SNHLY and FYNNEI. CDR3 protein: CASSGNRGAGNQPQHF. The CDR3 DNA reads TGTGCCAGCAGTGGGAACAGGGGGGCTGGGAATCAGCCCCAGCATTTT.

The chain couples TRBV29-1 to TRBJ1-1, with 9 bases identical to TRBD1. This CDR3 comprises 14 residues. Germline V CDR1 and CDR2: SQVTM, ANQGSEA. Trimming took 5 bases from V and 4 from J; bases not matched to a gene: 8. The CDR3 sequence: CSVKTGGRTTEAFF. Here the CDR3 DNA reads TGCAGCGTTAAGACAGGGGGAAGGACCACTGAAGCTTTCTTT.

V is TRBV19 and J is TRBJ2-1; no clear D gene. The CDR3 length is 15 residues. In germline, CDR1 is LNHDA, CDR2 SQIVND (reference sequence). Trimming took off 3 bases at V and 4 bases at J, with 13 bases between the two ends. The CDR3 DNA reads TGTGCCAGTAGTATTTCGCCAGGATTTTACAATGAGCAGTTCTTC. It yields the protein CASSISPGFYNEQFF.

The J gene is TRBJ2-5, the V gene TRBV18, with TRBD1 as a possible D gene (5 bases). This CDR3 contains 14 residues. Germline V gives CDR1 KGHSH, CDR2 LQKENI. V was cut by 5 bases and J by 5 bases, with 15 bases left in between. DNA of the CDR3: TGTGCCAGCTCATTCTCGACAGATGGGGAGACCCAGTACTTC. Protein: CASSFSTDGETQYF.

The J gene is TRBJ1-1, the V gene TRBV2; TRBD1 agrees at 7 bases. The CDR3 is 12 amino acids. CDR1 is SNHLY and CDR2 is FYNNEI in the germline V gene. V shed 6 bases, J shed 8 bases, and the junction held 6 bases outside the gene matches. This CDR3 is CASRLLTGEAFF. CDR3 coding DNA: TGTGCCAGCAGACTCTTGACAGGGGAAGCTTTCTTT.

The V gene is TRBV2, the J gene TRBJ2-1, with 9 nucleotides matching TRBD1. Per germline, CDR1 SNHLY and CDR2 FYNNEI. With V trimmed by 6 bases and J by 8 bases, 11 bases remained unmatched. The CDR3 loop spans 15 amino acids. This chain's CDR3 is CASRRGTGNGDEQFF. DNA of the CDR3: TGTGCCAGCAGGAGGGGGACAGGGAATGGTGATGAGCAGTTCTTC. Full variable domain (missing parts from reference TRBV2 and TRBJ2-1): EPEVTQTPSHQVTQMGQEVILRCVPISNHLYFYWYRQILGQKVEFLVSFYNNEISEKSEIFDDQFSVERPDGSNFTLKIRSTKLEDSAMYFCASRRGTGNGDEQFFGPGTRLTVL.

The V call is TRBV6-2 or TRBV6-3, the J call TRBJ1-2; no clear D gene. The CDR3 runs 16 residues. Germline V CDR1 and CDR2: MNHEY, SVGEGT. V was shortened by 6 bases and J by 4 bases, with 21 bases between the two germline ends. CDR3 region: CASSQRKDLGGYGYTF. The CDR3 coding sequence is TGTGCCAGCAGCCAACGTAAGGATCTAGGAGGCTATGGCTACACCTTC.

The rearrangement uses TRBV10-3 and TRBJ2-7, with 8 bases aligning to TRBD2. With V trimmed by 10 bases and J by 0 bases, 8 bases remained unmatched. The CDR3 loop spans 14 amino acids. The germline V gene encodes CDR1 ENHRY and CDR2 SYGVKD. This CDR3 is CATSAGDLSYEQYF. DNA for the CDR3: TGTGCCACGTCAGCGGGGGACCTCTCCTACGAGCAGTACTTC.

The chain carries TRBV7-9 and TRBJ2-3, with 8 bases aligning to TRBD1. V lost 5 bases, J lost 2 bases, and 3 bases stayed unmatched. The CDR3 consists of 14 residues. The germline CDR1 and CDR2 sequences are SEHNR and FQNEAQ (reference sequence). The CDR3 protein is CASSTGQDTDTQYF. CDR3 DNA: TGTGCCAGCAGCACGGGACAGGACACAGATACGCAGTATTTT.

V usage is TRBV2 and J usage is TRBJ2-2; 9 nucleotides match TRBD2. Germline values: CDR1 SNHLY, CDR2 FYNNEI. This CDR3 spans 15 amino acids. With V trimmed by 6 bases and J by 5 bases, 7 bases remained unmatched. This CDR3 reads CASRPGTSMTGELFF. The CDR3 coding sequence is TGTGCCAGCAGACCCGGGACTAGCATGACCGGGGAGCTGTTTTTT.

This clone has more than one count but fewer than ten. One junction end does not reproduce the germline sequence, and a read error may be involved. Other DNA sequences of this sample code for an identical CDR3. The chain couples TRBV24-1 to TRBJ2-3; TRBD1 aligns across 7 bases. CDR1 and CDR2 (germline): KGHDR, SFDVKD. This CDR3 spans 17 amino acids. The CDR3, as DNA: TGTGCCACCTGTGATCCCAACCGCGACAGGGTCACAGATACGCAGTATTTT. This sequence encodes CATCDPNRDRVTDTQYF.

V usage is TRBV4-1 and J usage is TRBJ1-1, with unresolved D. Germline CDR1 and CDR2: MGHRA and YSYEKL. The CDR3 is 12 residues long. Trimming took off 1 base at V and 7 bases at J, with 7 bases between the two ends. The CDR3 region is CASSQGADEAFF. The CDR3 DNA follows: TGCGCCAGCAGCCAAGGGGCCGATGAAGCTTTCTTT.

This chain connects TRBV11-2 to TRBJ2-1, with 14 bases that match TRBD2. The CDR3 has 16 residues. V dropped 5 bases and J dropped 5; count of bases not matched to a gene: 5. Germline values: CDR1 SGHAT, CDR2 FQNNGV. CDR3 bases: TGTGCCAGCAGCCTAGGGACTAGCGGGAGAAACAATGAGCAGTTCTTC. This sequence encodes CASSLGTSGRNNEQFF.

The chain's CDR3 is CASGGGGISNQPQHF. The DNA of the CDR3 is TGTGCTAGTGGTGGGGGGGGGATTAGCAATCAGCCCCAGCATTTT. This chain connects TRBV12-5 to TRBJ1-5; maybe TRBD1 (5 bases). With 5 bases removed from V and 0 bases from J, the gap between germline ends came to 11 bases. Germline CDR1 and CDR2: LGHNT and FRNRAP. The CDR3 extends over 15 amino acids. Together with reference TRBV12-5 and TRBJ1-5, the CDR3 gives the full variable domain: DARVTQTPRHKVTEMGQEVTMRCQPILGHNTVFWYRQTMMQGLELLAYFRNRAPLDDSGMPKDRFSAEMPDATLATLKIQPSEPRDSAVYFCASGGGGISNQPQHFGDGTRLSIL.